The rows below give T cell receptor beta chains drawn from one sample of a study of T cell repertoires in cytomegalovirus infection. TCRdb reprocessed the reads via MiXCR and lists one record per CDR3 protein. The table shows approximately 56,000 distinct CDR3 sequences, with around 20% occurring only once. The antigens for these receptors are not known. Sequenced material: CD8+ T cells from cultured PBMCs, taken from culture after CMV antigen stimulation. The source is a human donor in good health (CMV status not recorded). Some clones in this sample may be carry-over from other donors' samples. CDR3s include the opening cysteine and the closing phenylalanine or tryptophan. Each record gives: V gene, clone size, J gene, D gene, CDR3 protein, CDR3 DNA. A D gene is named only where the DNA matches it firmly. Part of the rows lack a size; the others show once, few, many or a class for expanded clones.

TRBV4-1	few	TRBJ1-5	NA	CASSQGTVSISQPQHF	TGCGCCAGCAGCCAAGGGACAGTCTCAATATCCCAGCCCCAGCATTTT
TRBV12-3/TRBV12-4	few	TRBJ1-2	NA	CASSFAGTYGYTF	TGTGCCAGCAGTTTTGCAGGGACCTATGGCTACACCTTC
TRBV7-6	NA	TRBJ2-2	TRBD1	CASSSPGQGRIEELFF	TGTGCCAGCAGCAGCCCGGGACAGGGTCGAATCGAGGAGCTGTTTTTT
TRBV6-6	NA	TRBJ2-7	NA	CASNQPQGYEQYF	TGTGCCAGCAATCAACCGCAGGGCTACGAGCAGTACTTC
TRBV6-2/TRBV6-3	once	TRBJ1-2	NA	CASSYLLGINYGYTF	TGTGCCAGCAGTTACCTTCTCGGGATCAACTATGGCTACACCTTC
TRBV12-3/TRBV12-4	few	TRBJ2-4	TRBD1	CASSLDRGAKNIQYF	TGTGCCAGCAGTTTGGACAGGGGAGCCAAAAACATTCAGTACTTC
TRBV7-6	many	TRBJ2-1	TRBD1	CASSLAPGQGVGAEQFF	TGTGCCAGCAGCTTAGCACCGGGACAGGGGGTCGGGGCTGAGCAGTTCTTC
TRBV7-9	NA	TRBJ1-6	NA	CASSETGNAYNSPLHF	TGTGCCAGCAGCGAAACAGGGAATGCCTATAATTCACCCCTCCACTTT
TRBV19	few	TRBJ1-5	NA	CASSRSGDGNQPQHF	TGTGCCAGTAGTAGATCCGGGGATGGCAATCAGCCCCAGCATTTT
TRBV2	few	TRBJ1-2	NA	CASSEGHGYGYTF	TGTGCCAGCAGCGAGGGACATGGCTATGGCTACACCTTC
TRBV7-6	NA	TRBJ2-7	NA	CASSLSPGATYEQYF	TGTGCCAGCAGCTTAAGTCCAGGCGCCACCTACGAGCAGTACTTC
TRBV6-2/TRBV6-3	NA	TRBJ2-7	TRBD1	CASSYVRDRVTDEQYF	TGTGCCAGCAGTTACGTCCGGGACAGGGTAACCGACGAGCAGTACTTC
TRBV11-2	NA	TRBJ2-7	NA	CASSYTLSYEQYF	TGTGCCAGCAGTTACACCTTATCCTACGAGCAGTACTTC
TRBV25-1	few	TRBJ1-2	TRBD1	CASSELGQGSGGYTF	TGTGCCAGCAGTGAATTAGGACAGGGGAGCGGTGGCTACACCTTC
TRBV6-2/TRBV6-3	many	TRBJ1-1	TRBD1	CASSQYGLGTANTEAFF	TGTGCCAGCAGTCAATACGGACTCGGGACAGCGAACACTGAAGCTTTCTTT
TRBV2	NA	TRBJ2-7	NA	CASSVRTYEQYF	TGTGCCAGCAGTGTCCGGACCTACGAGCAGTACTTC
TRBV12-3/TRBV12-4	NA	TRBJ2-7	NA	CASSFQGVYEQYF	TGTGCCAGCAGCTTCCAGGGTGTGTACGAGCAGTACTTC
TRBV27	few	TRBJ1-2	TRBD1	CASRTGSSNYGYTF	TGTGCCAGCAGGACAGGGAGTTCTAACTATGGCTACACCTTC
TRBV7-6	many	TRBJ1-1	NA	CASSLVEGGIPEAFF	TGTGCCAGCAGCTTAGTTGAGGGGGGGATCCCTGAAGCTTTCTTT
TRBV7-9	NA	TRBJ1-1	NA	CASSLEALNTEAFF	TGTGCCAGCAGCTTAGAGGCCTTGAACACTGAAGCTTTCTTT
TRBV12-3/TRBV12-4	few	TRBJ2-7	NA	CASSLGGEQYF	TGTGCCAGCAGTTTAGGGGGAGAGCAGTACTTC
TRBV3-1	NA	TRBJ2-5	NA	CASSQDLEVLESETQYF	TGTGCCAGCAGCCAAGACCTCGAGGTTCTAGAATCCGAGACCCAGTACTTC
TRBV7-2	NA	TRBJ1-5	NA	CASSLMNNQPQHF	TGTGCCAGCAGCCTCATGAATAATCAGCCCCAGCATTTT
TRBV10-3	few	TRBJ1-6	NA	CAISEEGRAPSPLHF	TGTGCCATCAGTGAAGAAGGCAGGGCCCCTTCACCCCTCCACTTT
TRBV4-2	NA	TRBJ1-2	NA	CASSQDPGRFDYGYTF	TGTGCCAGCAGCCAAGATCCGGGCAGGTTCGACTATGGCTACACCTTC
TRBV12-3/TRBV12-4	NA	TRBJ2-7	NA	CASSAYGLSYEQYF	TGTGCCAGCAGTGCCTACGGGCTCTCCTACGAGCAGTACTTC
TRBV14	NA	TRBJ1-2	NA	CASSQGGFRWGYTF	TGTGCCAGCAGCCAAGGCGGATTCCGTTGGGGCTACACCTTC
TRBV6-6	hyperexpanded	TRBJ1-5	NA	CASSAVTWEPQHF	TGTGCCAGCAGTGCCGTGACCTGGGAGCCCCAGCATTTT
TRBV12-3/TRBV12-4	NA	TRBJ1-6	NA	CASSSSGVTYNSPLHF	TGTGCCAGCAGTTCCTCAGGGGTCACATATAATTCACCCCTCCACTTT
TRBV9	NA	TRBJ1-1	NA	CASSVEPQSKNTEAFF	TGTGCCAGCAGCGTAGAGCCACAGTCGAAGAACACTGAAGCTTTCTTT
TRBV7-6	NA	TRBJ1-5	NA	CANSRVLNQPQHF	TGTGCCAACAGTCGGGTCCTCAATCAGCCCCAGCATTTT
TRBV4-1	few	TRBJ2-7	TRBD1	CASSQDLWGQGFYEQYF	TGCGCCAGCAGCCAAGATCTCTGGGGACAGGGATTTTACGAGCAGTACTTC
TRBV7-9	NA	TRBJ2-1	TRBD2	CASIGTSGGIYEQFF	TGTGCCAGCATCGGGACTAGCGGGGGGATCTATGAGCAGTTCTTC
TRBV7-2	NA	TRBJ1-1	TRBD1	CASSLFMSGQGSRWTEAFF	TGTGCCAGCAGCTTATTCATGTCGGGACAGGGGAGTAGGTGGACTGAAGCTTTCTTT
TRBV28	NA	TRBJ1-5	TRBD1	CASSSRDRGDQPQHF	TGTGCCAGCTCCTCCCGGGACAGGGGCGATCAGCCCCAGCATTTT
TRBV7-2	few	TRBJ2-3	TRBD1	CASSTQGVVREDTQYF	TGTGCCAGCAGTACACAGGGGGTGGTCCGTGAAGATACGCAGTATTTT
TRBV7-9	NA	TRBJ1-4	NA	CASSSLTGTVDATNEKLFF	TGTGCCAGCAGCTCGTTAACCGGGACCGTGGACGCAACTAATGAAAAACTGTTTTTT
TRBV20-1	NA	TRBJ2-1	TRBD2	CSAHGGYSGGASYNEQFF	TGCAGTGCTCATGGGGGCTATAGCGGGGGGGCGAGTTACAATGAGCAGTTCTTC
TRBV7-2	NA	TRBJ1-1	NA	CASSVEQGTYTEAFF	TGTGCCAGCAGCGTAGAGCAGGGGACGTACACTGAAGCTTTCTTT
TRBV6-2/TRBV6-3	NA	TRBJ2-5	TRBD2	CASSAAQAGDQETQYF	TGTGCCAGCAGTGCCGCGCAAGCGGGGGACCAAGAGACCCAGTACTTC
TRBV6-2/TRBV6-3	NA	TRBJ2-1	NA	CASSYSRGYNEQFF	TGTGCCAGCAGTTACTCTAGGGGTTACAATGAGCAGTTCTTC
TRBV5-6	few	TRBJ1-1	NA	CASSSTIRRGSANTEAFF	TGTGCCAGCAGCTCTACTATTCGGAGGGGATCCGCGAACACTGAAGCTTTCTTT
TRBV12-3/TRBV12-4	NA	TRBJ1-1	NA	CASSAGTYTEAFF	TGTGCCAGCAGCGCTGGGACCTACACTGAAGCTTTCTTT
TRBV2	NA	TRBJ1-2	TRBD1	CASNRGNYGYTF	TGTGCCAGCAACAGGGGGAACTATGGCTACACCTTC
TRBV12-3/TRBV12-4	NA	TRBJ2-2	NA	CASSLGARSNTGELFF	TGTGCCAGCAGTTTGGGGGCACGATCGAACACCGGGGAGCTGTTTTTT
TRBV6-2/TRBV6-3	NA	TRBJ2-5	NA	CASSSTGIWETQYF	TGTGCCAGCAGCTCTACAGGGATTTGGGAGACCCAGTACTTC
TRBV14	NA	TRBJ2-3	TRBD1	CASSQLTGVTDTQYF	TGTGCCAGCAGCCAACTGACAGGGGTCACAGATACGCAGTATTTT
TRBV27	few	TRBJ1-5	TRBD1	CASSSDRGGEAQHF	TGTGCCAGCAGTTCCGACAGGGGGGGCGAGGCCCAGCATTTT